The entry below describes one T cell receptor (beta chain). The CDR3 extends over 14 amino acids. The V gene lost 4 bases and the J gene lost 3 bases, with 10 bases spanning the gap. Germline CDR1 MGHRA, CDR2 YSYEKL. Measured with immunoSEQ multiplex PCR; TCRdb has only the in-frame clones, and not every one. This sample carries about 370,000 clones, approximately 93% of them seen once, and the ten largest clones take roughly 0.9%. This entry is derived from a study of blood T cell repertoires in COVID-19. Study context: The origin of the acute and convalescent COVID-19 samples was the United States, Italy and Spain. PBMCs, B-cell-depleted T cells, or T cells were the source of the cDNA or gDNA that made up the material.

This TCR was sampled from a woman between 40 and 55 years old who had been exposed to COVID-19. The specimen sequenced was PBMCs or T cells enriched from blood (not recorded which). The chain links TRBV4-1 to TRBJ1-5; D perhaps matches TRBD1 (5 bases). The CDR3 is CASSLSGLNQPQHF. The DNA for the CDR3 is TGCGCCAGCAGCCTTTCGGGACTCAATCAGCCCCAGCATTTT.